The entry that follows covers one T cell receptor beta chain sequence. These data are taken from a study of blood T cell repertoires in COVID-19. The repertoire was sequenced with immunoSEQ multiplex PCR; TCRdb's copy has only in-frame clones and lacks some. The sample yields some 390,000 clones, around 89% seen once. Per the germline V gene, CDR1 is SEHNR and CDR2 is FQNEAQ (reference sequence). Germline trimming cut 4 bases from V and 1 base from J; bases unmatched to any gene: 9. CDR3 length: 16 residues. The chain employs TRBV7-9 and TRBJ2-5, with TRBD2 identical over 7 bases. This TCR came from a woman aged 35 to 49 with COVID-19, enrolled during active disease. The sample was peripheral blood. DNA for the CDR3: TGTGCCAGCAGCTCAGATAGCGGGTTGGCCCAAGAGACCCAGTACTTC. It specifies CASSSDSGLAQETQYF.